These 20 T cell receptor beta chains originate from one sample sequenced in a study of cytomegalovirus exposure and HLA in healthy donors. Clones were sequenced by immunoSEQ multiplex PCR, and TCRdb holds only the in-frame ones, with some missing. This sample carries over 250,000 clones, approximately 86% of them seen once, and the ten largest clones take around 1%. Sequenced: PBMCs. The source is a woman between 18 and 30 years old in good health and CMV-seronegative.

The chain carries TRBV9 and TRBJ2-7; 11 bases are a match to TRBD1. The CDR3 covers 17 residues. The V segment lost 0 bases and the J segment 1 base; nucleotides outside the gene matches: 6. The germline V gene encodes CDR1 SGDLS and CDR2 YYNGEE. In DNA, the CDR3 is TGTGCCAGCAGCGTAGCTGAGGGGACAGGGGGTTCCTACGAGCAGTACTTC. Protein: CASSVAEGTGGSYEQYF.

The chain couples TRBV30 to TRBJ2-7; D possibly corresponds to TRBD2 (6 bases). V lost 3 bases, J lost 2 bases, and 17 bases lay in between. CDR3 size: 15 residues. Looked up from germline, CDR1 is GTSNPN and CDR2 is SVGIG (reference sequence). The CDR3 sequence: CAWRSLMEGTYEQYF. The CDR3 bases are TGTGCCTGGAGGTCTTTAATGGAGGGTACCTACGAGCAGTACTTC.

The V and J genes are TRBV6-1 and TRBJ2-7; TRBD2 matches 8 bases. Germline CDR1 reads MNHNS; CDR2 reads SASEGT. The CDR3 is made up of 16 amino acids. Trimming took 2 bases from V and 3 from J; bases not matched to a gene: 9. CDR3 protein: CASSEHVTSVIYEQYF. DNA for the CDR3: TGTGCCAGCAGTGAACATGTGACTAGCGTCATCTACGAGCAGTACTTC.

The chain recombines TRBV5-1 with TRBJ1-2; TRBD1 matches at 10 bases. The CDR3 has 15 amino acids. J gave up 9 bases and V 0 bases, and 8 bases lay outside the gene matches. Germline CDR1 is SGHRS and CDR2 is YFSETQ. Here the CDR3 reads CASSLEGQGLGSYTF. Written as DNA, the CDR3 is TGCGCCAGCAGCTTGGAGGGACAGGGGTTAGGGAGCTACACCTTC. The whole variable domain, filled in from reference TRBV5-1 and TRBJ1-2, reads KAGVTQTPRYLIKTRGQQVTLSCSPISGHRSVSWYQQTPGQGLQFLFEYFSETQRNKGNFPGRFSGRQFSNSRSEMNVSTLELGDSALYLCASSLEGQGLGSYTFGSGTRLTVV.

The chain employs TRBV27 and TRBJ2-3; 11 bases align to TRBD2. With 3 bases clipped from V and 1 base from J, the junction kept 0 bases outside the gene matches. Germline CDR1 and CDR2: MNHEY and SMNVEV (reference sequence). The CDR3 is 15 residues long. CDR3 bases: TGTGCCAGCAGTTTTAGCGGGGGGGGCACAGATACGCAGTATTTT. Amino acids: CASSFSGGGTDTQYF.

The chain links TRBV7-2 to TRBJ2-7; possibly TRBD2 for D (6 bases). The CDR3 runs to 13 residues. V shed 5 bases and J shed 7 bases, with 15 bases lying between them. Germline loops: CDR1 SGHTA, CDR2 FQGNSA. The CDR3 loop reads CASSRTTGREQYF. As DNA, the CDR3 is TGTGCCAGCAGCCGGACTACCGGTAGAGAGCAGTACTTC.

CDR3 sequence reads: CASSFRGGYNEQFF. CDR3 nucleotide sequence: TGCGCCAGCAGCTTCCGGGGGGGTTACAATGAGCAGTTCTTC. This rearrangement joins TRBV5-1 to TRBJ2-1; 8 bases match TRBD2. Germline assignment: CDR1 SGHRS and CDR2 YFSETQ. The CDR3 runs to 14 residues. V lost 2 bases, J lost 4 bases, and 2 bases stayed unmatched.

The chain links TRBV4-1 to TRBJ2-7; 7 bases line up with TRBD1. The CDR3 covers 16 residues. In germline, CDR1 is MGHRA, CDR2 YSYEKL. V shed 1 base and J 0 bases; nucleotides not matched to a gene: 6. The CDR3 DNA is TGCGCCAGCAGCCAAGCTCCCGGGACAGTCTCCTACGAGCAGTACTTC. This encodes CASSQAPGTVSYEQYF.

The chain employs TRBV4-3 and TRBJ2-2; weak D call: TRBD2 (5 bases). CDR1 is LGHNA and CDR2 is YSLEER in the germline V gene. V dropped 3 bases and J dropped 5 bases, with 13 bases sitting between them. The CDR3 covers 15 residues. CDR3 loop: CASSQNARVTGELFF. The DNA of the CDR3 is TGCGCCAGCAGCCAGAATGCGAGGGTTACCGGGGAGCTGTTTTTT.

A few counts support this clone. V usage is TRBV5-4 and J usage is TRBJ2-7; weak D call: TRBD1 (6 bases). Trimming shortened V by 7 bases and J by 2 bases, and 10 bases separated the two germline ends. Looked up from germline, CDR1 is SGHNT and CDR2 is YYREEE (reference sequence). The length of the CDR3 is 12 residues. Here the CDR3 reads CASQGLTYEQYF. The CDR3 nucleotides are TGTGCCAGCCAGGGGCTCACCTACGAGCAGTACTTC.

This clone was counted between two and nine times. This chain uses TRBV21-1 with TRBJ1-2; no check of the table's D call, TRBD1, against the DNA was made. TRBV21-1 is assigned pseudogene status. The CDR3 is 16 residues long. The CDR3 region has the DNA TGTGCCAGCAGCAAATTCGGGCAGGGCGGCTCTTATGGCTACACCTTC. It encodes CASSKFGQGGSYGYTF.

DNA for the CDR3: TGTGCCACCTCCGGGACAGGCGACTACGAGCAGTACTTC. Translating it yields CATSGTGDYEQYF. The J gene is TRBJ2-7, the V gene TRBV11-3; 8 bases map to TRBD1. Germline CDR1 reads SGHNT; CDR2 reads YENEEA. With 10 bases clipped from V and 3 bases from J, the junction kept 8 bases outside the gene matches. The CDR3 has 13 amino acids.

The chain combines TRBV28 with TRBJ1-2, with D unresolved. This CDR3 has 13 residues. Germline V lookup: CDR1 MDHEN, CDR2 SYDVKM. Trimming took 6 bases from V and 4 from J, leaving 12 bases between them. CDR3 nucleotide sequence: TGTGCCAGCAGCCTCGCGGTGAGCTATGGCTACACCTTC. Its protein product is CASSLAVSYGYTF.

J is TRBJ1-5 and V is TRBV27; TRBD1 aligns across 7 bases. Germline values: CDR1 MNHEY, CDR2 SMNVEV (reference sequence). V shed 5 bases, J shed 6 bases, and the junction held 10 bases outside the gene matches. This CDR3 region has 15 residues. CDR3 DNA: TGTGCCAGCAGTCAACTTGGGCAGGGGGTTCAGCCCCAGCATTTT. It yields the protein CASSQLGQGVQPQHF.

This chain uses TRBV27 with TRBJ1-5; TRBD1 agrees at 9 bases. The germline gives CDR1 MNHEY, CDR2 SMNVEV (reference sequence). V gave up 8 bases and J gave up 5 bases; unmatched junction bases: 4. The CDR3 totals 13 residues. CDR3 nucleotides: TGTGCCAGCCGACAGGGGGATTATCAGCCCCAGCATTTT. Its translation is CASRQGDYQPQHF.

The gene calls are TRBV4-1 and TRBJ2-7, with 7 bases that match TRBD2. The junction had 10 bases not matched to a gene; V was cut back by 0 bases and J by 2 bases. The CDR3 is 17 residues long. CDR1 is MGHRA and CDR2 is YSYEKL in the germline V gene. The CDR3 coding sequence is TGCGCCAGCAGCCAAGACCCCACGGCTAGCGGCACCTACGAGCAGTACTTC. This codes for CASSQDPTASGTYEQYF.

In DNA form, the CDR3 reads TGTGCCAGCAGCGGGGACAGTTTGAACACTGAAGCTTTCTTT. This gives the protein CASSGDSLNTEAFF. The chain joins TRBV7-9 to TRBJ1-1, with TRBD1 matching over 7 bases. The germline gives CDR1 SEHNR, CDR2 FQNEAQ (reference sequence). This CDR3 spans 14 amino acids. V trimming: 5 bases; J trimming: 0 bases; junction bases outside the gene matches: 3.

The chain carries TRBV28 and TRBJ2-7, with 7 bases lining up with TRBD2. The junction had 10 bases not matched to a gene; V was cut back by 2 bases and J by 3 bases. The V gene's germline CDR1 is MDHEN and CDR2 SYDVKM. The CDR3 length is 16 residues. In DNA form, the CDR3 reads TGTGCCAGCAGTTTAATAACGGGGGGTTCCAACTACGAGCAGTACTTC. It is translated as CASSLITGGSNYEQYF.

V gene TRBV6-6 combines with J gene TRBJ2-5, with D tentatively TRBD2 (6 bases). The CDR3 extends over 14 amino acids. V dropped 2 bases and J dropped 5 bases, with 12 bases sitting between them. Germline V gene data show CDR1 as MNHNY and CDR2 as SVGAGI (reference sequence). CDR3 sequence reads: CASSYIGGGETQYF. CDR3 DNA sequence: TGTGCCAGCAGTTACATCGGGGGTGGGGAGACCCAGTACTTC.

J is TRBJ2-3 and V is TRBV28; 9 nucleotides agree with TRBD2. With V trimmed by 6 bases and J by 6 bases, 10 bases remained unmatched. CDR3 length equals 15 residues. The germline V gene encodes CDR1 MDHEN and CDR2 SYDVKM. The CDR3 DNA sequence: TGTGCCAGCAGGACTGGGGCGGGGGGGCTGGATACGCAGTATTTT. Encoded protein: CASRTGAGGLDTQYF.